One and the same sample provided the 6 T cell receptor beta chains below, sequenced in a study of early T cells in non-severe SARS-CoV-2 infection. MiXCR, run by TCRdb on the 5' RACE reads, gives a single entry per CDR3 protein. The sample has 35,000 to 55,000 distinct CDR3 sequences; about 6% are singletons. Sequences were derived from whole blood, sampled at baseline. The origin of the receptors is an adult who was a healthcare worker with PCR-confirmed SARS-CoV-2 infection or an uninfected control (not recorded which).

This clonotype was seen repeatedly, ten times or more. V usage is TRBV20-1 and J usage is TRBJ2-7, with D unresolved. The CDR3 totals 10 residues. CDR1 is DFQATT and CDR2 is SNEGSKA in the germline V gene (reference sequence). V gave up 3 bases and J gave up 7 bases, with 7 bases separating them. The CDR3 bases are TGCAGTGCTAGCCTGCTGGAGCAGTACTTC. It specifies CSASLLEQYF.

This clonotype was observed at least ten times. The chain has TRBV7-3 and TRBJ2-2; the match to TRBD2 covers 10 bases. V lost 2 bases and J lost 5; bases outside the gene matches: 8. CDR1 SGHTA and CDR2 FQGTGA come from the germline V gene. This CDR3 has 17 amino acids. Here the CDR3 DNA reads TGTGCCAGCAGCTTACTGACTAGCGGGTCAGGGACCGGGGAGCTGTTTTTT. Translation: CASSLLTSGSGTGELFF.

The rearrangement joins TRBV6-5 to TRBJ1-1, with unresolved D. The CDR3 has 18 residues. Per germline, CDR1 MNHEY and CDR2 SVGAGI. V was shortened by 6 bases and J by 1 base, with 24 bases between the two germline ends. The CDR3 coding sequence is TGTGCCAGCAGCCGCTTTATGTATCATGTACCAACGAACACTGAAGCTTTCTTT. Translation: CASSRFMYHVPTNTEAFF.

The chain couples TRBV27 to TRBJ1-6, with D perhaps matching TRBD1 (6 bases). Trimming took 4 bases from V and 6 from J, leaving 10 bases between them. This CDR3 spans 14 amino acids. Germline values: CDR1 MNHEY, CDR2 SMNVEV (reference sequence). The CDR3 sequence: CASSSRTANSPLHF. The CDR3 coding sequence is TGTGCCAGCAGTTCAAGGACAGCTAATTCACCCCTCCACTTT.

This clonotype was seen many times. The chain couples TRBV4-2 to TRBJ2-3, with 10 bases that match TRBD2. This CDR3 is built from 16 residues. The V gene's germline CDR1 is LGHNA and CDR2 YNFKEQ. The ends lost 1 base at V and 5 bases at J; junction bases unmatched: 6. CDR3 in DNA: TGTGCCAGCAGCCAAGTGGAAGCGGGAGGGCTAGATACGCAGTATTTT. This sequence encodes CASSQVEAGGLDTQYF.

The table lists this clonotype with many counts. The chain links TRBV18 to TRBJ2-7; D is tentatively TRBD1 or TRBD2 (5 bases each). Trimming shortened V by 5 bases and J by 3 bases, and 11 bases separated the two germline ends. The CDR3 spans 13 residues. The germline V gene has CDR1 KGHSH and CDR2 LQKENI. CDR3 nucleotide sequence: TGTGCCAGCTCATTGAGGGGTGTCTACGAGCAGTACTTC. Its translation is CASSLRGVYEQYF.